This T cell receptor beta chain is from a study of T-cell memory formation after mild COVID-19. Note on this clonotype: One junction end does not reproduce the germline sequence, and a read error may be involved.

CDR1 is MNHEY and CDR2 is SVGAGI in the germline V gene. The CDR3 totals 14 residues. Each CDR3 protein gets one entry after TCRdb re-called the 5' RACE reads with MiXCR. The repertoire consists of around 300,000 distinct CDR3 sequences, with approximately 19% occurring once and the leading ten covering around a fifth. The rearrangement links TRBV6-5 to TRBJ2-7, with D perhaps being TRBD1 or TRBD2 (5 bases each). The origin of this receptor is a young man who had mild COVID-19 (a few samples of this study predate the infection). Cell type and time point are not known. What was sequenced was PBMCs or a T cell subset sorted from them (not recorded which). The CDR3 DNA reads TGTGCCAGCAGTCACTCCGGGACCAACGTCGAGCAGTACTTC. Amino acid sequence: CASSHSGTNVEQYF.